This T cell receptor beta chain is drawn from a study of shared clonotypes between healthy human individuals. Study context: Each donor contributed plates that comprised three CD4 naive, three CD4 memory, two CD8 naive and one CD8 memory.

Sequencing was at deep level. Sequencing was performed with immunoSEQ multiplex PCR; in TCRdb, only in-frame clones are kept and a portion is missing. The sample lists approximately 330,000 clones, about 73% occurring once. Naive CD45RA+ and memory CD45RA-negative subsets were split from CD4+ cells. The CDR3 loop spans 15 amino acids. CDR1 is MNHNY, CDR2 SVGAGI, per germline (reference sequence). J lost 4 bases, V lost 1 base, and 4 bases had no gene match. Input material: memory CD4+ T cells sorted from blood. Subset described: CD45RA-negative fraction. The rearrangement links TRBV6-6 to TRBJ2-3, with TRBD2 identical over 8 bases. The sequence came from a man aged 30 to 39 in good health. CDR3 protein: CASSYLAGGADTQYF. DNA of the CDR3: TGTGCCAGCAGTTACTTGGCGGGAGGCGCAGATACGCAGTATTTT.